This T cell receptor (beta chain) was recorded in a study of early T cells in non-severe SARS-CoV-2 infection. Per the germline V gene, CDR1 is LGHDT and CDR2 is YNNKEL (reference sequence). The V segment lost 0 bases and the J segment 7 bases; nucleotides outside the gene matches: 8. This CDR3 has 17 amino acids. This clonotype occurred many times. The protocol attached unique molecular identifiers to individual cDNA molecules. A single record per CDR3 protein comes from TCRdb applying MiXCR to the 5' RACE reads. The table records approximately 79,000 distinct CDR3 sequences, approximately 13% of them present only once.

The clonotype was recovered from an adult who was a healthcare worker with PCR-confirmed SARS-CoV-2 infection or an uninfected control (not recorded which). The sequencing input was whole blood. The gene calls are TRBV3-1 and TRBJ2-1, with TRBD2 identical over 11 bases. CDR3 protein: CASSQETSGSSVNEQFF. CDR3 nucleotides: TGTGCCAGCAGCCAAGAAACTAGCGGGAGTTCGGTGAATGAGCAGTTCTTC.